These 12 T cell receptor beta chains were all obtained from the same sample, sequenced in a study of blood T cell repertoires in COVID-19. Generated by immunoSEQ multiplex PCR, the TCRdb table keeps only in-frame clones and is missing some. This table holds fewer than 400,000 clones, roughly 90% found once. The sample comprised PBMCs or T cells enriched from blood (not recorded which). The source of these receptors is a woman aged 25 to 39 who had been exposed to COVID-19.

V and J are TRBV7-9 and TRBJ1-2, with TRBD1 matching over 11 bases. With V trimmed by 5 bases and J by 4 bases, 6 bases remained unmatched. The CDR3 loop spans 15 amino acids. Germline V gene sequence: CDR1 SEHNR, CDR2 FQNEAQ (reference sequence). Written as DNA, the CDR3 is TGTGCCAGCAGCCGGACAGGGGGCGCGAGCTATGGCTACACCTTC. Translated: CASSRTGGASYGYTF.

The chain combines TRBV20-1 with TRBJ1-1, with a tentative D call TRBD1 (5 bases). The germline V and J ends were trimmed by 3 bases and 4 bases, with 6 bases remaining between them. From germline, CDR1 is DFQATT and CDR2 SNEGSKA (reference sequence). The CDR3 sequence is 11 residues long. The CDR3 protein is CSASTGTEAFF. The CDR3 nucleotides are TGCAGTGCTAGTACAGGCACTGAAGCTTTCTTT.

The CDR3 sequence: CASSPLGQWGVRPQHF. Written as DNA, the CDR3 is TGTGCCAGCAGCCCCTTAGGACAGTGGGGCGTGAGGCCCCAGCATTTT. This chain uses TRBV28 with TRBJ1-5, with D possibly being TRBD1 (6 bases). Germline V gene lookup returns CDR1 MDHEN and CDR2 SYDVKM. Trimming removed 6 bases at V and 9 bases at J, with 24 bases between. The CDR3 runs 16 residues.

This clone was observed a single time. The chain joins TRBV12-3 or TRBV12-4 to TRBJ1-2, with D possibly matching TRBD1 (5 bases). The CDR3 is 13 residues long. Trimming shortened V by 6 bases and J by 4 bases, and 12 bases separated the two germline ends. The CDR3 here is CASRRGGSYGYTF. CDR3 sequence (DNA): TGTGCCAGCAGACGCGGGGGAAGCTATGGCTACACCTTC.

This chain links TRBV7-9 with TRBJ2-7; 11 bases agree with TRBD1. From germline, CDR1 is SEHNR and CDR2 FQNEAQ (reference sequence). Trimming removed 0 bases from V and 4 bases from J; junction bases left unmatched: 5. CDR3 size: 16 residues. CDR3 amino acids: CASSLAAGTGGYEQYF. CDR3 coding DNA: TGTGCCAGCAGCTTAGCGGCCGGGACAGGGGGTTACGAGCAGTACTTC.

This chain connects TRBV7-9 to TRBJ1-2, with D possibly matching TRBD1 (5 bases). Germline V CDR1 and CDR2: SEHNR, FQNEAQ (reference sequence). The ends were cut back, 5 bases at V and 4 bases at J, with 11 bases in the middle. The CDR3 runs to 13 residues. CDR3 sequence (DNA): TGTGCCAGCAGCCAGGCGGGGCTCTATGGCTACACCTTC. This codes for CASSQAGLYGYTF.

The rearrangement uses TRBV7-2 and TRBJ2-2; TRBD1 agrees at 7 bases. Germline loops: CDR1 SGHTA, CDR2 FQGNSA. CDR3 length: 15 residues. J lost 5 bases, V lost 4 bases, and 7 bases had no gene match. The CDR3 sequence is CASSSGQAATGELFF. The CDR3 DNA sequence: TGTGCCAGCAGCTCCGGACAGGCCGCTACCGGGGAGCTGTTTTTT.

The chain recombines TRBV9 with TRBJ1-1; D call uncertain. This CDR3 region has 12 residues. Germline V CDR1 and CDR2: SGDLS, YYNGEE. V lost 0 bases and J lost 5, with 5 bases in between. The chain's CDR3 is CASSVGETEAFF. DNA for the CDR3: TGTGCCAGCAGCGTAGGGGAGACTGAAGCTTTCTTT. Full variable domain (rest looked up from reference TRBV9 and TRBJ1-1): DSGVTQTPKHLITATGQRVTLRCSPRSGDLSVYWYQQSLDQGLQFLIQYYNGEERAKGNILERFSAQQFPDLHSELNLSSLELGDSALYFCASSVGETEAFFGQGTRLTVV.

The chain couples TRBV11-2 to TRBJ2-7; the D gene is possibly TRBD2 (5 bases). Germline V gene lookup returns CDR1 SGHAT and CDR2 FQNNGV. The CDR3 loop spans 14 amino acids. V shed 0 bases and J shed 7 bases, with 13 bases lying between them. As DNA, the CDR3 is TGTGCCAGCAGCTTAGATCGGGTGGGCGGGGAGCAGTACTTC. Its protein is CASSLDRVGGEQYF.

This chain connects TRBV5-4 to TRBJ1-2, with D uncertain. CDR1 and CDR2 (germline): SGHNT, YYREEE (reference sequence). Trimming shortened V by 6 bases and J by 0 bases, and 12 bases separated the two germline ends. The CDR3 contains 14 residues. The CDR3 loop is CASTLRGSNYGYTF. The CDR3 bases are TGTGCCAGCACCCTTCGGGGATCTAACTATGGCTACACCTTC.

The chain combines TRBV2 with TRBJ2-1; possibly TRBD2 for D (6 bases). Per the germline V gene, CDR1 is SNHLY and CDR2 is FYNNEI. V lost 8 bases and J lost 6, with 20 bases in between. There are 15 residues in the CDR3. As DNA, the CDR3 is TGTGCCAGCCGCAGTTGGCGGGGTGAATCCAATGAGCAGTTCTTC. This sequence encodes CASRSWRGESNEQFF. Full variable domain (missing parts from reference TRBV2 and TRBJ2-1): EPEVTQTPSHQVTQMGQEVILRCVPISNHLYFYWYRQILGQKVEFLVSFYNNEISEKSEIFDDQFSVERPDGSNFTLKIRSTKLEDSAMYFCASRSWRGESNEQFFGPGTRLTVL.

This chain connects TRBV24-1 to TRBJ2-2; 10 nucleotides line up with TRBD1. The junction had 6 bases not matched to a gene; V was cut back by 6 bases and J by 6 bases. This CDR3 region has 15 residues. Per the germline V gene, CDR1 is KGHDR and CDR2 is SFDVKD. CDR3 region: CATSPTGGSAGELFF. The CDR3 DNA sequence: TGTGCCACCAGTCCGACAGGGGGCTCGGCCGGGGAGCTGTTTTTT.